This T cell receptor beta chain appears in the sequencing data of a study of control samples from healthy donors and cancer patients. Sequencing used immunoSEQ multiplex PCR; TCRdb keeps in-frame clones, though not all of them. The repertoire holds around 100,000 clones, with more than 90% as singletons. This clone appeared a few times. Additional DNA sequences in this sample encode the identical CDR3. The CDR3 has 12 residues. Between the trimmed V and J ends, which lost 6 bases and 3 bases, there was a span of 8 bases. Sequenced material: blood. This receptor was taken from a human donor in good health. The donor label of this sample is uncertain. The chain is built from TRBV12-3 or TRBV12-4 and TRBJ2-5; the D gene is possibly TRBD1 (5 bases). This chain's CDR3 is CASSLREETQYF. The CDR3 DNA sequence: TGTGCCAGCAGCCTCAGGGAAGAGACCCAGTACTTC.